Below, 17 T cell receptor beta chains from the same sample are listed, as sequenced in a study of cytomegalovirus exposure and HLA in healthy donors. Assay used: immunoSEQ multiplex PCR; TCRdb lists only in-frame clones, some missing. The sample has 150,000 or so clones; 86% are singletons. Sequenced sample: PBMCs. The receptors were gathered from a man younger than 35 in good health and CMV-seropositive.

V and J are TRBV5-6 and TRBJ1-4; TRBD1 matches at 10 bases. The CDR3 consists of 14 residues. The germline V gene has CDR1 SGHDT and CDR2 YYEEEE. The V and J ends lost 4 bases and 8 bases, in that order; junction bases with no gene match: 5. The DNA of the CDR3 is TGTGCCAGCAGCCGACAGGGGGCGCGCGAAAAACTGTTTTTT. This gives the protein CASSRQGAREKLFF.

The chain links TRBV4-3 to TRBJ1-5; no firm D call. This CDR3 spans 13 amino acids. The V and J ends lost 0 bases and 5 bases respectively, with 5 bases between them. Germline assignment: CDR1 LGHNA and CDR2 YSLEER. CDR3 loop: CASSQDPDQPQHF. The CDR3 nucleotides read TGCGCCAGCAGCCAAGATCCAGATCAGCCCCAGCATTTT.

The CDR3 protein is CASESGGASGQYF. The CDR3 region has the DNA TGTGCCAGCGAGTCGGGGGGCGCGTCGGGCCAGTACTTC. The gene calls are TRBV6-1 and TRBJ2-5, with D possibly matching TRBD2 (7 bases). Trimming took 8 bases from V and 10 from J, leaving 20 bases between them. There are 13 residues in the CDR3. CDR1 and CDR2 (germline): MNHNS, SASEGT.

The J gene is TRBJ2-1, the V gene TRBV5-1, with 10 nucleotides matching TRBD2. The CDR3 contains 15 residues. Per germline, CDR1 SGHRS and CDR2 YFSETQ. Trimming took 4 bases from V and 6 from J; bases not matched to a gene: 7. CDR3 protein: CASSTSSGRPNEQFF. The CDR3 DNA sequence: TGCGCCAGCAGCACCTCTAGCGGGAGACCCAATGAGCAGTTCTTC. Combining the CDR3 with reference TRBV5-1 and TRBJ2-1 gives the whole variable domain KAGVTQTPRYLIKTRGQQVTLSCSPISGHRSVSWYQQTPGQGLQFLFEYFSETQRNKGNFPGRFSGRQFSNSRSEMNVSTLELGDSALYLCASSTSSGRPNEQFFGPGTRLTVL.

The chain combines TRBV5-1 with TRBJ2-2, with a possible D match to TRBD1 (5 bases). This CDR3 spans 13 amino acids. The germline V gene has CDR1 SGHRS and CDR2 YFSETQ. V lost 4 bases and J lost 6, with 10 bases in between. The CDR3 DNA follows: TGCGCCAGCAGCCCTGTGGGGCCCGGGGAGCTGTTTTTT. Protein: CASSPVGPGELFF.

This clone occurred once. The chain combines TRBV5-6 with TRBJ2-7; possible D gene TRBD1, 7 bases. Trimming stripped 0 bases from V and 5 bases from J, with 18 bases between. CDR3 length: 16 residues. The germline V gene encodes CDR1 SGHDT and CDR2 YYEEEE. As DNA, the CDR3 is TGTGCCAGCAGCTTGGTTGGCAGGGGGGATTCGAACGAGCAGTACTTC. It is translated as CASSLVGRGDSNEQYF. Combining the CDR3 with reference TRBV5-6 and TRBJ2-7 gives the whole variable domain DAGVTQSPTHLIKTRGQQVTLRCSPKSGHDTVSWYQQALGQGPQFIFQYYEEEERQRGNFPDRFSGHQFPNYSSELNVNALLLGDSALYLCASSLVGRGDSNEQYFGPGTRLTVT.

The CDR3 is CASSLQGVGNYGYTF. The CDR3 bases are TGTGCCAGCAGCCTACAGGGGGTAGGGAACTATGGCTACACCTTC. The rearrangement links TRBV7-8 to TRBJ1-2; 8 bases match TRBD1. CDR3 length: 15 residues. Germline-derived CDR1 and CDR2 are SGHVS and FQNEAQ. V shed 5 bases and J 2 bases; nucleotides not matched to a gene: 7.

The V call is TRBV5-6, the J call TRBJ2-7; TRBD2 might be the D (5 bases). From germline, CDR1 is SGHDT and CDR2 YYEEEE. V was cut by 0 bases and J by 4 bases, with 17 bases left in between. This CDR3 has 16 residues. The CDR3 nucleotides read TGTGCCAGCAGCTTGGCGGTCACGGACTCCAAATACGAGCAGTACTTC. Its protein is CASSLAVTDSKYEQYF. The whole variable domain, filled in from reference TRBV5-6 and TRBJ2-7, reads DAGVTQSPTHLIKTRGQQVTLRCSPKSGHDTVSWYQQALGQGPQFIFQYYEEEERQRGNFPDRFSGHQFPNYSSELNVNALLLGDSALYLCASSLAVTDSKYEQYFGPGTRLTVT.

The CDR3 loop reads CASSLGTSGRGGANVLTF. CDR3 nucleotides: TGTGCCAGCAGCCTCGGGACTAGCGGGAGAGGTGGGGCCAACGTCCTGACTTTC. The rearrangement joins TRBV7-3 to TRBJ2-6, with 14 bases matching TRBD2. This CDR3 is 18 amino acids long. V was pared by 5 bases and J by 3 bases, with 6 bases of the junction left unmatched. Germline assignment: CDR1 SGHTA and CDR2 FQGTGA.

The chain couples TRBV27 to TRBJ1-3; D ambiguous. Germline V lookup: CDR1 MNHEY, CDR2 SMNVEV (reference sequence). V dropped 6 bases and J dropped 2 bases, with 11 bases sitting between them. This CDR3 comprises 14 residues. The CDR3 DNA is TGTGCCAGCAGGACTGGCGCAGCTGGAAACACCATATATTTT. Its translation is CASRTGAAGNTIYF.

CDR3 DNA: TGTGCCAGCAGTGACGGGAGGGAAAGAAAGACCGGGGAGCTGTTTTTT. It codes for CASSDGRERKTGELFF. The V call is TRBV6-4, the J call TRBJ2-2; TRBD2 agrees at 7 bases. From germline, CDR1 is MRHNA and CDR2 SNTAGT. The V gene end was trimmed by 2 bases and the J gene end by 5 bases; junction bases not matched to a gene: 8. The CDR3 totals 16 residues.

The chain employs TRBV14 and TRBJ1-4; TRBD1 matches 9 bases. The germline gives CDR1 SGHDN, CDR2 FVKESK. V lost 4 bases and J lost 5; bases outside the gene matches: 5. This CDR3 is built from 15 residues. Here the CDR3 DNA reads TGTGCCAGCAGCCGTCTACAGGGGGCGAATGAAAAACTGTTTTTT. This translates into CASSRLQGANEKLFF.

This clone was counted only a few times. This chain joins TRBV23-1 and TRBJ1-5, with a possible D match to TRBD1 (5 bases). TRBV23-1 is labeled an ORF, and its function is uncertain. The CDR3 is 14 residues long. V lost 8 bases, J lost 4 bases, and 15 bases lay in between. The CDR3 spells CASCETEPNQPQHF. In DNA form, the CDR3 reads TGCGCCAGCTGCGAGACAGAACCTAATCAGCCCCAGCATTTT.

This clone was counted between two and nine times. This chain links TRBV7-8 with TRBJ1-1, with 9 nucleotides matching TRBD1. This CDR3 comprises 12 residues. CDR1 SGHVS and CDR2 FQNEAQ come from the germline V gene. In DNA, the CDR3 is TGTCCACGGGACAGGGTTTACACTGAAGCTTTCTTT. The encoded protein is CPRDRVYTEAFF.

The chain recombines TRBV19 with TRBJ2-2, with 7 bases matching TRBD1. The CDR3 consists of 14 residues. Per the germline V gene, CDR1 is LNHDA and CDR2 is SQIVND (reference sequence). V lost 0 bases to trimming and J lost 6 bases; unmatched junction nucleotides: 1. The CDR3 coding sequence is TGTGCCAGTAGTATAGAAAGGGGGCCCGGGGAGCTGTTTTTT. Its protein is CASSIERGPGELFF.

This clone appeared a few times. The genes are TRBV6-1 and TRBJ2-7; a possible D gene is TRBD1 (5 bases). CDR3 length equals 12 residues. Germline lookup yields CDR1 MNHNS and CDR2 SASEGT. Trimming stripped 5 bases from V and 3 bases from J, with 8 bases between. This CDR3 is CASSLDSYEQYF. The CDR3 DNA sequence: TGTGCCAGCAGTCTTGACAGCTACGAGCAGTACTTC.

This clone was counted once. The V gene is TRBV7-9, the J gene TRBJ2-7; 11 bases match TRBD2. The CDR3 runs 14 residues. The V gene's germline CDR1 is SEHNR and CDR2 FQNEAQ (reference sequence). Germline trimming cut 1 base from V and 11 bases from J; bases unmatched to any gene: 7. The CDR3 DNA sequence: TGTGCCAGCAGCTTAGGGGTAGCGGGAGGGCACAAGTACTTC. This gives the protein CASSLGVAGGHKYF.